Described below is a single T cell receptor (beta chain) sequence and its context. Patients at the Seattle site were enrolled during active infection and followed longitudinally. The entry originates in a study of blood T cell repertoires in COVID-19. Per the authors' pipeline: Amplification of reference gene primers provided the estimated nucleated cell counts. Generated by immunoSEQ multiplex PCR, the TCRdb table keeps only in-frame clones and is missing some. V and J calls and clone size are as listed in that table; D and trimming were resolved from the DNA. In the table there are about 500,000 clones, about 88% of which are singletons. The V gene's germline CDR1 is SQVTM and CDR2 ANQGSEA. The CDR3 is 13 residues long. V lost 3 bases and J 1 base, leaving 6 bases between the germline ends.

Sequenced input: peripheral blood. The receptor was isolated from a man in his late teens or twenties with COVID-19, enrolled during active disease. The chain employs TRBV29-1 and TRBJ2-2; D ambiguous. The CDR3 spells CSVDRQNTGELFF. The CDR3 DNA reads TGCAGCGTTGACAGGCAGAACACCGGGGAGCTGTTTTTT.